This passage covers 15 T cell receptor beta chains from one sample sequenced in a study of T-cell memory formation after mild COVID-19. TCRdb reanalysed the 5' RACE reads using MiXCR and keeps one entry per CDR3 protein. Here the sample spans 350,000 or so distinct CDR3 sequences, roughly 13% being singletons. Sequencing was performed on PBMCs or a T cell subset sorted from them (not recorded which). The receptors were sampled from a man between 18 and 35 years old who had mild COVID-19 (a few samples of this study predate the infection). Cell type and time point are not known.

Of note for this clonotype: A clone one base away is much larger, so this may be a read error. This chain uses TRBV6-5 with TRBJ1-2; possibly TRBD1 for D (6 bases). The length of the CDR3 is 12 residues. CDR1 and CDR2 (germline): MNHEY, SVGAGI. The CDR3 sequence: CAISDQGNGYTF. The CDR3 region has the DNA TGTGCCATCAGTGATCAGGGGAATGGCTACACCTTC.

The sample holds a few counts of this clonotype. The chain carries TRBV5-1 and TRBJ2-7; possible D gene TRBD1, 6 bases. The CDR3 is made up of 16 amino acids. V lost 3 bases and J lost 6, with 22 bases in between. In germline, CDR1 is SGHRS, CDR2 YFSETQ. The CDR3 DNA reads TGCGCCAGCAGCTCGACCACTGGGGGCGCCGGGCGCGAGCAGTACTTC. It codes for CASSSTTGGAGREQYF.

The rearrangement joins TRBV4-2 to TRBJ1-1; no clear D. CDR3 length: 18 residues. The V end was cut by 0 bases, the J end by 4 bases, with 21 bases between. Germline assignment: CDR1 LGHNA and CDR2 YNFKEQ. The CDR3 DNA reads as TGTGCCAGCAGCCAAGATACTGGAGAGGAAATCTGGGCCACTGAAGCTTTCTTT. Amino acid sequence: CASSQDTGEEIWATEAFF.

The chain recombines TRBV7-2 with TRBJ1-2; D unclear. The germline CDR1 and CDR2 sequences are SGHTA and FQGNSA. Trimming took off 5 bases at V and 2 bases at J, with 12 bases between the two ends. The CDR3 is 14 residues long. CDR3 sequence (DNA): TGTGCCAGCAGCCCAGGCGGAAGGAACTATGGCTACACCTTC. Amino acid sequence: CASSPGGRNYGYTF.

The chain uses TRBV29-1 and TRBJ2-5, with a possible D match to TRBD1 (6 bases). Trimming removed 0 bases at V and 7 bases at J, with 18 bases between. This CDR3 contains 15 residues. Germline V lookup: CDR1 SQVTM, CDR2 ANQGSEA. The CDR3 protein is CSVEEGWQGTGTQYF. The CDR3 DNA follows: TGCAGCGTTGAAGAGGGCTGGCAGGGGACCGGGACCCAGTACTTC.

This clonotype was detected ten times or more. V is TRBV5-6 and J is TRBJ1-1, with D unresolved. In germline, CDR1 is SGHDT, CDR2 YYEEEE. V was shortened by 0 bases and J by 8 bases, with 5 bases between the two germline ends. The CDR3 length is 11 residues. The CDR3 region has the DNA TGTGCCAGCAGCTTGGTCGGGGAAGCTTTCTTT. Protein sequence: CASSLVGEAFF.

This clonotype was seen a few times. The V gene is TRBV5-4, the J gene TRBJ2-5, with 9 bases matching TRBD1. The length of the CDR3 is 16 residues. The V gene's germline CDR1 is SGHNT and CDR2 YYREEE (reference sequence). J lost 5 bases, V lost 4 bases, and 12 bases had no gene match. For the CDR3, the DNA is TGTGCCAGCAGCCCGACCGGGACAGGGTCCGAGGAGACCCAGTACTTC. It is translated as CASSPTGTGSEETQYF. Full variable domain (remainder filled in from reference TRBV5-4 and TRBJ2-5): ETGVTQSPTHLIKTRGQQVTLRCSSQSGHNTVSWYQQALGQGPQFIFQYYREEENGRGNFPPRFSGLQFPNYSSELNVNALELDDSALYLCASSPTGTGSEETQYFGPGTRLLVL.

In its sample, this clonotype was seen a few times. The chain couples TRBV4-2 to TRBJ2-1, with TRBD2 matching over 10 bases. V was pared by 0 bases and J by 4 bases, with 9 bases of the junction left unmatched. Per germline, CDR1 LGHNA and CDR2 YNFKEQ. This CDR3 has 18 amino acids. The CDR3 DNA follows: TGTGCCAGCAGCCAAGAACCCCCAGGACTAGCGGCTTACAATGAGCAGTTCTTC. This translates into CASSQEPPGLAAYNEQFF.

V usage is TRBV10-3 and J usage is TRBJ2-3, with 7 bases fitting TRBD1. Per germline, CDR1 ENHRY and CDR2 SYGVKD. Trimming at V came to 0 bases and at J to 0 bases, leaving 12 bases not matched to a gene. The CDR3 is 19 amino acids. CDR3 DNA sequence: TGTGCCATCAGTGAGTCCTTAGGCTACAGGGGCCTAAGCACAGATACGCAGTATTTT. It translates to CAISESLGYRGLSTDTQYF.

This sequence joins TRBV7-9 and TRBJ1-6, with no clear D. CDR1 SEHNR and CDR2 FQNEAQ come from the germline V gene (reference sequence). The CDR3 totals 13 residues. Trimming stripped 3 bases from V and 8 bases from J, with 8 bases between. The CDR3 bases are TGTGCCAGCAGCTTTATCCCAGATTCACCCCTCCACTTT. Protein sequence: CASSFIPDSPLHF.

There are a few counts of this clonotype. The chain has TRBV2 and TRBJ2-3; D unresolved. From germline, CDR1 is SNHLY and CDR2 FYNNEI. CDR3 length: 16 residues. V lost 4 bases to trimming and J lost 4 bases, with 18 bases between them. CDR3 sequence (DNA): TGTGCCAGCAGTGGACTTCAGAGCTTGGGGTCAGATACGCAGTATTTT. It codes for CASSGLQSLGSDTQYF.

This clonotype appeared many times. V is TRBV6-6 and J is TRBJ2-5; tentative D call: TRBD2 (7 bases). This CDR3 comprises 15 residues. V was cut by 7 bases and J by 5 bases, with 20 bases left in between. The germline V gene has CDR1 MNHNY and CDR2 SVGAGI (reference sequence). In DNA, the CDR3 is TGTGCCAGCACTCAGCTCCCTAGGGGGGGGGAGACCCAGTACTTC. This translates into CASTQLPRGGETQYF.

This clonotype turned up a few times. The CDR3 sequence: CASRYQGASEAFF. DNA of the CDR3: TGCGCCAGCAGATATCAGGGGGCCTCTGAAGCTTTCTTT. V and J are TRBV5-1 and TRBJ1-1; 8 bases are shared with TRBD1. V gave up 5 bases and J gave up 6 bases; unmatched junction bases: 6. Germline V CDR1 and CDR2: SGHRS, YFSETQ. The CDR3 consists of 13 residues.

The V and J genes are TRBV11-3 and TRBJ2-1; 11 nucleotides match TRBD2. The length of the CDR3 is 14 residues. Germline V lookup: CDR1 SGHNT, CDR2 YENEEA. The junction had 3 bases not matched to a gene; V was cut back by 5 bases and J by 6 bases. The CDR3 loop is CASSRLAGLNEQFF. The CDR3 bases are TGTGCCAGCAGCCGACTAGCGGGGCTCAATGAGCAGTTCTTC.

In this sample, this clonotype turned up many times. This chain links TRBV5-1 with TRBJ1-1; D is possibly TRBD1 (5 bases). Germline loops: CDR1 SGHRS, CDR2 YFSETQ. The CDR3 runs to 13 residues. Deletions cut 0 bases from V and 7 bases from J, with 10 bases between. The CDR3 loop is CASSLAGNGEAFF. The CDR3, as DNA: TGCGCCAGCAGCTTGGCAGGGAACGGTGAAGCTTTCTTT. Looking up the rest from reference TRBV5-1 and TRBJ1-1 gives the full variable domain: KAGVTQTPRYLIKTRGQQVTLSCSPISGHRSVSWYQQTPGQGLQFLFEYFSETQRNKGNFPGRFSGRQFSNSRSEMNVSTLELGDSALYLCASSLAGNGEAFFGQGTRLTVV.